This TCR beta chain was identified in a study of graft-versus-host responses after intestinal transplantation. Study in general: Among the recipients, transplants were multivisceral, liver-intestinal, or isolated intestinal. Anti-thymocyte globulin induction was given to all recipients, followed by tacrolimus and steroids for 3 to 4 years.

Germline lookup yields CDR1 SNHLY and CDR2 FYNNEI. Unmatched junction bases numbered 3, after V lost 5 bases and J lost 6 bases. This CDR3 is built from 14 residues. Profiling relied on immunoSEQ multiplex PCR, and the TCRdb table lists in-frame clones only, not all of them. The table lists over 100,000 clones, roughly nine tenths of them singletons, with 0.2% to 0.25% in the top ten. General study points: Early after transplant, HvG clones declined as circulating GvH clones peaked. GvH clones turned up in recipient marrow; some had shown up first in ileum or blood.

Worth noting for this clone: The antigen remains unidentified.

The sequencing here drew on unstimulated CD4+ T cells sorted from spleen or lymph node cells, taken before transplant. The TCR comes from a human donor who was the organ donor for an intestinal transplant. The rearrangement links TRBV2 to TRBJ1-4; 10 bases are a match to TRBD1. The CDR3 DNA sequence: TGTGCCAGCAGTTACGGGACAGGGGATGAAAAACTGTTTTTT. This sequence encodes CASSYGTGDEKLFF.